This T cell receptor beta chain was identified in a study of cytomegalovirus exposure and HLA in healthy donors. PCR was performed using 60 Vbeta and 13 Jbeta primers. The protocol was immunoSEQ multiplex PCR, while the TCRdb copy is restricted to in-frame clones and leaves out a portion. The profile shows around 150,000 clones, 55% to 80% of them singletons. V gave up 5 bases and J gave up 4 bases, with 8 bases separating them. The length of the CDR3 is 12 residues. The germline V gene has CDR1 LNHNV and CDR2 YYDKDF (reference sequence). The sequence came from a woman aged 55-69 years in good health and CMV-seropositive. The rearrangement links TRBV15 to TRBJ1-2; TRBD1 might be the D (5 bases). Source material: PBMCs. The CDR3 region has the DNA TGTGCCACCAGCGCTACAGGCTATGGCTACACCTTC. It yields the protein CATSATGYGYTF.